The source of this TCR beta chain is a study of blood T cells in healthy people across ages. Using a J-beta primer mix together with a sample-barcoded 5' primer, a second PCR was run for roughly 6 to 12 cycles. TCRdb processed the 5' RACE reads anew with MiXCR; each CDR3 protein has one entry. The sample records about 2 million distinct CDR3 sequences, 40% to 55% being singletons. Germline CDR1 and CDR2: SGHDT and YYEEEE. The CDR3 has 16 amino acids. The V and J ends lost 0 bases and 6 bases, in that order; junction bases with no gene match: 7. The V gene is TRBV5-6, the J gene TRBJ2-1; 9 nucleotides agree with TRBD2. Sequencing input: blood. This sequence was found in a woman between 35 and 50 years old in good health. CDR3 sequence: CASSLDASGVANEQFF. As DNA, the CDR3 is TGTGCCAGCAGCTTGGATGCTAGCGGGGTCGCCAATGAGCAGTTCTTC.